Sequencing of this T cell receptor (beta chain) was carried out in a study of radiation and T cells in renal cell carcinoma. Study findings and constraints: Top tumor clonotypes rose in blood 2 weeks post-radiation, then contracted.

This clone was seen a handful of times. Its specificity is not known. Documented time point: blood 4 weeks post-SBRT, at nephrectomy. The treatment here: 15 Gy SBRT to primary tumor, nephrectomy 4 weeks later. Nephrectomy followed 15 Gy stereotactic body radiation by 4 weeks. Radiation-treated patients gave blood at baseline, week 2 and week 4. Clear cell pathology was present in this patient's renal cell carcinoma. The CDR3 loop spans 15 amino acids. V was pared by 5 bases and J by 4 bases, with 8 bases of the junction left unmatched. The germline gives CDR1 SGHTA, CDR2 FQGNSA. The assay was immunoSEQ multiplex PCR, and TCRdb's table has in-frame clones only and misses some. The table includes some 80,000 clones, approximately 87% detected once.

The chain is built from TRBV7-2 and TRBJ2-7, with TRBD2 matching 10 bases. The sequences come from blood, collected from a patient whose treatment included radiotherapy and nephrectomy. This TCR came from a woman aged 55-69 years with renal cell carcinoma. The CDR3 spells CASSRPSGRAYEQYF. The DNA of the CDR3 is TGTGCCAGCAGCAGACCTAGCGGGAGAGCGTACGAGCAGTACTTC.